The next 28 T cell receptor beta chains were all read from a single sample in a study of response to subunit inactivated influenza vaccine. From the RT-PCR reads, TCRdb called clonotypes with MiXCR, one entry per CDR3 protein. There are some 300,000 distinct CDR3 sequences in the sample; over 20% occur only once, and 10% to 13% lies in the top ten. Specimen: PBMCs from blood, collected about 20 months after vaccination. The receptors were sampled from a man aged 50 to 69 who received an inactivated influenza vaccine.

This rearrangement joins TRBV6-2 or TRBV6-3 to TRBJ1-5; TRBD1 might be the D (6 bases). The CDR3 length is 17 residues. V was clipped by 2 bases and J by 3 bases, with 17 bases between them. Germline loops: CDR1 MNHEY, CDR2 SVGEGT. In nucleotides, the CDR3 is TGTGCCAGCAGTTACGACCGGGGGGCAGGCCCCAATCAGCCCCAGCATTTT. This translates into CASSYDRGAGPNQPQHF.

This rearrangement joins TRBV5-2 to TRBJ2-1; the D call of TRBD2 is as the table states it, not checked on the DNA. TRBV5-2 is flagged as a pseudogene. CDR3 length: 22 amino acids. The CDR3 region has the DNA TGCGCCAGCAATCTCCTAGGAAATCCCGCTAAGATCAGGACTAGCGGGAGAGATGAGCAGTTCTTC. Translating gives CASNLLGNPAKIRTSGRDEQFF.

The chain combines TRBV15 with TRBJ2-5; 7 bases match TRBD1. Germline V gene data show CDR1 as LNHNV and CDR2 as YYDKDF (reference sequence). Trimming cost V 4 bases and J 3 bases; bases outside gene matches: 5. The CDR3 totals 14 residues. The CDR3 DNA is TGTGCCACCAGCAAGTACGGGACAGAAGAGACCCAGTACTTC. This gives the protein CATSKYGTEETQYF. Full variable domain (rest looked up from reference TRBV15 and TRBJ2-5): DAMVIQNPRYQVTQFGKPVTLSCSQTLNHNVMYWYQQKSSQAPKLLFHYYDKDFNNEADTPDNFQSRRPNTSFCFLDIRSPGLGDTAMYLCATSKYGTEETQYFGPGTRLLVL.

This clonotype was seen only a few times. The V gene is TRBV5-1, the J gene TRBJ2-7; 10 positions match TRBD1. CDR1 and CDR2 from the germline V gene are SGHRS and YFSETQ. The CDR3 consists of 14 residues. Germline trimming cut 0 bases from V and 4 bases from J; bases unmatched to any gene: 1. CDR3 in amino acids: CASSLVGQGYEQYF. CDR3 nucleotides: TGCGCCAGCAGCTTGGTGGGACAGGGGTACGAGCAGTACTTC.

This clonotype showed up many times. The chain couples TRBV12-3 or TRBV12-4 to TRBJ2-1; 13 nucleotides agree with TRBD2. The CDR3 spans 14 residues. The V gene end was trimmed by 10 bases and the J gene end by 6 bases; junction bases not matched to a gene: 6. CDR3 DNA sequence: TGTGCCACCTCGACTAGCGGGGGGCGCAATGAGCAGTTCTTC. The encoded protein is CATSTSGGRNEQFF.

The V gene is TRBV6-2 or TRBV6-3, the J gene TRBJ2-1; 12 positions match TRBD2. Germline V gives CDR1 MNHEY, CDR2 SVGEGT. This CDR3 has 16 residues. V lost 5 bases, J lost 6 bases, and 8 bases stayed unmatched. CDR3 sequence: CASSPPSGRAFNEQFF. The CDR3 DNA reads as TGTGCCAGCAGTCCCCCTAGCGGGAGGGCCTTCAATGAGCAGTTCTTC.

A few counts support this clonotype. The chain recombines TRBV27 with TRBJ1-6; TRBD1 matches at 7 bases. The V and J ends lost 5 bases and 6 bases, in that order; junction bases with no gene match: 10. Looked up from germline, CDR1 is MNHEY and CDR2 is SMNVEV (reference sequence). This CDR3 is 16 amino acids long. The CDR3 region has the DNA TGTGCCAGCAGTCCTACAGGGGTTGTAGGTAATTCACCCCTCCACTTT. Its translation: CASSPTGVVGNSPLHF.

The chain employs TRBV3-1 and TRBJ2-2; weak D call: TRBD2 (6 bases). The V end was cut by 0 bases, the J end by 4 bases, with 9 bases between. CDR1 and CDR2 (germline): LGHDT, YNNKEL (reference sequence). The CDR3 consists of 15 residues. The CDR3 reads CASSQEAGSTGELFF. Here the CDR3 DNA reads TGTGCCAGCAGCCAAGAGGCGGGGAGCACCGGGGAGCTGTTTTTT.

The rearrangement links TRBV20-1 to TRBJ2-7; D call uncertain. CDR1 and CDR2 (germline): DFQATT, SNEGSKA (reference sequence). Trimming took 8 bases from V and 2 from J, leaving 13 bases between them. This CDR3 region has 12 residues. The CDR3 protein is CSPSPVAYEQYF. The CDR3 DNA reads TGCAGTCCATCCCCTGTGGCCTACGAGCAGTACTTC.

This clonotype was recorded many times. The chain uses TRBV7-2 and TRBJ1-2, with 8 bases matching TRBD1. This CDR3 comprises 16 residues. V dropped 2 bases and J dropped 5; count of bases not matched to a gene: 10. Germline V gene lookup returns CDR1 SGHTA and CDR2 FQGNSA. The CDR3 nucleotides read TGTGCCAGCAGCTTAACCGTTACAGGGGGAAGATATGGCTACACCTTC. Amino acids: CASSLTVTGGRYGYTF.

The chain uses TRBV7-2 and TRBJ1-6; D is ambiguous. Trimming took 3 bases from V and 8 from J, leaving 8 bases between them. This CDR3 comprises 13 residues. Germline CDR1 and CDR2: SGHTA and FQGNSA. The CDR3 protein is CASSFRTDSPLHF. The CDR3 nucleotides are TGTGCCAGCAGCTTCCGGACCGATTCACCCCTCCACTTT. Drawing the rest from reference TRBV7-2 and TRBJ1-6, the complete variable domain is GAGVSQSPSNKVTEKGKDVELRCDPISGHTALYWYRQSLGQGLEFLIYFQGNSAPDKSGLPSDRFSAERTGGSVSTLTIQRTQQEDSAVYLCASSFRTDSPLHFGNGTRLTVT.

V and J are TRBV10-3 and TRBJ2-6; 8 nucleotides align to TRBD1. The V gene end was trimmed by 10 bases and the J gene end by 0 bases; junction bases not matched to a gene: 11. Germline-derived CDR1 and CDR2 are ENHRY and SYGVKD. CDR3 size: 17 residues. The CDR3 DNA follows: TGTGCCAACGGACAGGGTGGCCTAAGCTCTGGGGCCAACGTCCTGACTTTC. Amino acids: CANGQGGLSSGANVLTF.

The rearrangement uses TRBV18 and TRBJ1-3; D might be TRBD1 (6 bases). The V gene's germline CDR1 is KGHSH and CDR2 LQKENI. V lost 3 bases and J 4 bases, leaving 10 bases between the germline ends. This CDR3 spans 14 amino acids. The CDR3 loop is CASSPQGLGNTIYF. The CDR3 DNA reads as TGTGCCAGCTCACCTCAGGGGCTCGGAAACACCATATATTTT.

This sequence joins TRBV24-1 and TRBJ2-3, with 14 bases identical to TRBD2. This CDR3 is 14 amino acids long. Looked up from germline, CDR1 is KGHDR and CDR2 is SFDVKD. Germline trimming cut 9 bases from V and 5 bases from J; bases unmatched to any gene: 3. This CDR3 is CATSTSGGGDTQYF. The CDR3 DNA is TGTGCCACCTCGACTAGCGGGGGGGGAGATACGCAGTATTTT.

The CDR3 nucleotides read TGTGCCAGCAGCCAACAGGGCTACTATGGCTACACCTTC. As protein: CASSQQGYYGYTF. V usage is TRBV3-1 and J usage is TRBJ1-2, with D possibly being TRBD1 (5 bases). Germline V lookup: CDR1 LGHDT, CDR2 YNNKEL (reference sequence). CDR3 length equals 13 residues. V lost 2 bases and J 3 bases, leaving 7 bases between the germline ends. The variable domain in full, with the rest retrieved from reference TRBV3-1 and TRBJ1-2, is DTAVSQTPKYLVTQMGNDKSIKCEQNLGHDTMYWYKQDSKKFLKIMFSYNNKELIINETVPNRFSPKSPDKAHLNLHINSLELGDSAVYFCASSQQGYYGYTFGSGTRLTVV.

This clonotype was detected ten times or more. The chain links TRBV4-3 to TRBJ1-5, with TRBD1 identical over 8 bases. V shed 0 bases and J 1 base; nucleotides not matched to a gene: 8. Germline loops: CDR1 LGHNA, CDR2 YSLEER. CDR3 length: 18 amino acids. The CDR3 region is CASSQDLDRGFSNQPQHF. The CDR3 nucleotides read TGCGCCAGCAGCCAAGATCTTGACAGGGGATTCAGCAATCAGCCCCAGCATTTT.

This clonotype was counted a few times. The V gene is TRBV4-3, the J gene TRBJ1-4; TRBD1 matches 7 bases. The CDR3 is made up of 17 amino acids. V lost 4 bases, J lost 2 bases, and 10 bases stayed unmatched. In germline, CDR1 is LGHNA, CDR2 YSLEER. The CDR3 nucleotides read TGCGCCAGCAGCCCCGGCCCAGGGGGTGAGACTAATGAAAAACTGTTTTTT. Translation gives CASSPGPGGETNEKLFF.

The rearrangement links TRBV5-6 to TRBJ2-5; D call uncertain. CDR3 length equals 13 residues. The ends were cut back, 4 bases at V and 2 bases at J, with 9 bases in the middle. The germline V gene has CDR1 SGHDT and CDR2 YYEEEE. CDR3 protein: CASSPLEQETQYF. The CDR3 DNA follows: TGTGCCAGCAGCCCGCTCGAGCAAGAGACCCAGTACTTC.

This clonotype was seen only a few times. The CDR3 protein is CASRFLGRQYGYTF. CDR3 coding DNA: TGTGCCAGCAGGTTTCTGGGCAGGCAATATGGCTACACCTTC. This chain links TRBV27 with TRBJ1-2; D uncertain. There are 14 residues in the CDR3. CDR1 and CDR2 from the germline V gene are MNHEY and SMNVEV (reference sequence). V was trimmed by 6 bases and J by 5 bases, leaving 16 bases between them.

V usage is TRBV5-1 and J usage is TRBJ1-3; tentative D call: TRBD1 (5 bases). Per germline, CDR1 SGHRS and CDR2 YFSETQ. This CDR3 comprises 18 residues. Trimming pared 0 bases from V and 0 bases from J, leaving 16 bases between. CDR3 DNA sequence: TGCGCCAGCAGCTTGGAAAGCCAGGGCCGCATCTCTGGAAACACCATATATTTT. Translating gives CASSLESQGRISGNTIYF. The full variable domain, its missing parts supplied by reference TRBV5-1 and TRBJ1-3, is KAGVTQTPRYLIKTRGQQVTLSCSPISGHRSVSWYQQTPGQGLQFLFEYFSETQRNKGNFPGRFSGRQFSNSRSEMNVSTLELGDSALYLCASSLESQGRISGNTIYFGEGSWLTVV.

V and J are TRBV7-9 and TRBJ2-7; 9 bases are a match to TRBD2. This CDR3 region has 16 residues. V lost 5 bases and J lost 0; bases outside the gene matches: 8. Germline loops: CDR1 SEHNR, CDR2 FQNEAQ (reference sequence). The CDR3 nucleotides read TGTGCCAGCAGCCTGGGGACTAGCCGACTCTCCTACGAGCAGTACTTC. Translated, it gives CASSLGTSRLSYEQYF.

In its sample, this clonotype was seen a few times. The gene calls are TRBV12-3 or TRBV12-4 and TRBJ2-3; TRBD2 might be the D (6 bases). The CDR3 covers 13 residues. V lost 7 bases and J 9 bases, leaving 17 bases between the germline ends. The CDR3 here is CASTGGVAWTQYF. CDR3 DNA sequence: TGTGCCAGCACCGGCGGGGTGGCATGGACGCAGTATTTT.

This clonotype occurred a few times. This chain connects TRBV4-3 to TRBJ2-5, with D uncertain. Germline CDR1 reads LGHNA; CDR2 reads YSLEER. CDR3 length equals 15 residues. Trimming took off 0 bases at V and 2 bases at J, with 10 bases between the two ends. The CDR3 nucleotides read TGCGCCAGCAGCCAAGAGAGACACGTGCAAGAGACCCAGTACTTC. Protein sequence: CASSQERHVQETQYF.

This chain links TRBV7-8 with TRBJ2-7, with no clear D. Germline CDR1 SGHVS, CDR2 FQNEAQ. The CDR3 loop spans 14 amino acids. V was cut by 5 bases and J by 3 bases, with 14 bases left in between. In DNA, the CDR3 is TGTGCCAGCAGCATCGGACCCGGGCTCTACGAGCAGTACTTC. Its protein product is CASSIGPGLYEQYF.

V is TRBV30 and J is TRBJ2-1; 9 nucleotides agree with TRBD2. Germline CDR1 and CDR2: GTSNPN and SVGIG (reference sequence). V lost 0 bases to trimming and J lost 9 bases; unmatched junction nucleotides: 12. The CDR3 spans 16 residues. The CDR3 region is CAWSVSGGRAFGEQFF. CDR3 in DNA: TGTGCCTGGAGTGTTAGCGGCGGGAGGGCTTTTGGTGAGCAGTTCTTC. Full variable domain (missing parts from reference TRBV30 and TRBJ2-1): SQTIHQWPATLVQPVGSPLSLECTVEGTSNPNLYWYRQAAGRGLQLLFYSVGIGQISSEVPQNLSASRPQDRQFILSSKKLLLSDSGFYLCAWSVSGGRAFGEQFFGPGTRLTVL.

The V call is TRBV11-2, the J call TRBJ2-7, with D hard to call. CDR3 length: 15 amino acids. Germline CDR1 is SGHAT and CDR2 is FQNNGV. Trimming pared 5 bases from V and 6 bases from J, leaving 20 bases between. The CDR3 is CASSPPGLLLGEQYF. CDR3 nucleotides: TGTGCCAGCAGCCCGCCGGGCCTTCTCCTAGGCGAGCAGTACTTC.

There are a few counts of this clonotype. The chain recombines TRBV6-2 or TRBV6-3 with TRBJ1-5, with no clear D. The CDR3 sequence is 12 residues long. V was trimmed by 2 bases and J by 4 bases, leaving 3 bases between them. CDR1 and CDR2 from the germline V gene are MNHEY and SVGEGT. DNA of the CDR3: TGTGCCAGCAGTTACCAGAATCAGCCCCAGCATTTT. Translated: CASSYQNQPQHF.

Here the CDR3 DNA reads TGTGCCTGGGGGGAGTACAATGAGCAGTTCTTC. Translating it yields CAWGEYNEQFF. The chain couples TRBV30 to TRBJ2-1; D might be TRBD2 (5 bases). The CDR3 runs to 11 residues. V was trimmed by 5 bases and J by 4 bases, leaving 6 bases between them. Germline CDR1 GTSNPN, CDR2 SVGIG (reference sequence). Full variable domain (missing parts from reference TRBV30 and TRBJ2-1): SQTIHQWPATLVQPVGSPLSLECTVEGTSNPNLYWYRQAAGRGLQLLFYSVGIGQISSEVPQNLSASRPQDRQFILSSKKLLLSDSGFYLCAWGEYNEQFFGPGTRLTVL.